The clone carrying this T cell receptor beta chain occurred a few times. This sample was included in a study of CD8+CD57+ T cells in acquired aplastic anemia. In patients chosen for sequencing, flow cytometry had shown CD8+CD57+ cell expansion. Genomic DNA, the template, was used for profiling of the TCR beta VDJ and CDR3. TCRdb re-analysed the reads in MiXCR, keeping a single row per CDR3 protein. In the table there are 450,000 to 550,000 distinct CDR3 sequences, under 40% of which are singletons. Specimen: sorted CD4+, CD8+, or CD8+CD57+ T cells (not recorded which) from PBMCs. The sequence was obtained from a human donor with aplastic anemia.

The CDR3 reads CASSRIIRGPTGTEAFF. In DNA form, the CDR3 reads TGTGCCAGCAGCCGAATCATCAGGGGCCCAACAGGCACTGAAGCTTTCTTT. The chain carries TRBV7-8 and TRBJ1-1, with TRBD1 as a possible D gene (6 bases). Trimming pared 5 bases from V and 4 bases from J, leaving 23 bases between. The length of the CDR3 is 17 residues. CDR1 is SGHVS and CDR2 is FQNEAQ in the germline V gene.